This entry features one TCR beta chain sequence. One entry per CDR3 protein, called by TCRdb with MiXCR from the RT-PCR reads. The sample lists hundreds of thousands of distinct CDR3 sequences, 13% to 15% occurring once. The receptor was isolated from a female donor in good health, serving as a healthy control. Sequenced: memory CD4+ T cells from blood.

CDR3: CASSFLAGSFTDTQYF. In nucleotides, the CDR3 is TGTGCCAGCAGCTTTTTAGCGGGAAGCTTCACAGATACGCAGTATTTT. V usage is TRBV7-2 and J usage is TRBJ2-3, with 8 bases fitting TRBD2. V was clipped by 3 bases and J by 2 bases; unmatched bases: 7. The CDR3 is 16 amino acids. Germline V lookup: CDR1 SGHTA, CDR2 FQGNSA.